This entry lists 12 T cell receptor beta chains sequenced from one sample in a study of blood T cell repertoires in COVID-19. TCRdb keeps only in-frame clones here, not all; method: immunoSEQ multiplex PCR. This table has around 140,000 clones, more than 75% appearing once. Source material: peripheral blood. These receptors all stem from a man between 65 and 85 years old with active COVID-19.

This chain connects TRBV4-2 to TRBJ2-1; 14 nucleotides agree with TRBD2. CDR3 size: 18 residues. The germline V gene has CDR1 LGHNA and CDR2 YNFKEQ. V was clipped by 1 base and J by 4 bases; unmatched bases: 6. CDR3 amino acids: CASSQARLAGGGYNEQFF. DNA for the CDR3: TGTGCCAGCAGCCAAGCCCGACTAGCGGGAGGGGGATACAATGAGCAGTTCTTC.

This clone was picked up a small number of times. The gene calls are TRBV4-1 and TRBJ1-4; TRBD1 matches at 7 bases. The CDR3 loop spans 15 amino acids. Germline V CDR1 and CDR2: MGHRA, YSYEKL. The V segment lost 3 bases and the J segment 7 bases; nucleotides outside the gene matches: 8. CDR3: CASSQLRTGREKLFF. CDR3 bases: TGCGCCAGCAGCCAGCTCCGGACAGGACGTGAAAAACTGTTTTTT.

The chain has TRBV12-3 or TRBV12-4 and TRBJ1-3, with D maybe TRBD1 (6 bases). The germline V and J ends were trimmed by 8 bases and 4 bases, with 9 bases remaining between them. There are 12 residues in the CDR3. The CDR3 DNA is TGTGCCAGCGAGGGGGACGGAAACACCATATATTTT. It codes for CASEGDGNTIYF.

This sequence joins TRBV11-2 and TRBJ2-3, with 7 bases aligning to TRBD2. Germline CDR1 reads SGHAT; CDR2 reads FQNNGV. J was trimmed by 3 bases and V by 6 bases; bases with no gene match: 6. The CDR3 contains 14 residues. The CDR3 protein is CASRRAGVTDTQYF. CDR3 nucleotide sequence: TGTGCCAGCAGGCGGGCGGGAGTAACAGATACGCAGTATTTT.

The chain has TRBV28 and TRBJ2-1; 7 nucleotides line up with TRBD1. Germline assignment: CDR1 MDHEN and CDR2 SYDVKM. V dropped 7 bases and J dropped 1; count of bases not matched to a gene: 10. CDR3 size: 16 residues. This chain's CDR3 is CASTLSGTVSYNEQFF. The CDR3 DNA sequence: TGTGCCAGCACCCTATCGGGGACAGTTTCCTACAATGAGCAGTTCTTC.

The V and J genes are TRBV19 and TRBJ2-6, with D possibly being TRBD1 (6 bases). The CDR3 consists of 16 residues. Germline CDR1 and CDR2: LNHDA and SQIVND (reference sequence). Trimming pared 6 bases from V and 2 bases from J, leaving 14 bases between. The CDR3 bases are TGTGCCAGTAGCATCCTAACAGGGACTGGGGCCAACGTCCTGACTTTC. Encoded protein: CASSILTGTGANVLTF.

V usage is TRBV12-3 or TRBV12-4 and J usage is TRBJ2-5, with D possibly being TRBD1 (6 bases). The CDR3 loop spans 11 amino acids. V was shortened by 6 bases and J by 7 bases, with 9 bases between the two germline ends. This CDR3 reads CASSRGGTQYF. In DNA form, the CDR3 reads TGTGCCAGCAGCAGGGGTGGGACCCAGTACTTC.

The table lists this clone with a count of one. The V and J genes are TRBV9 and TRBJ1-1; possibly TRBD1 for D (5 bases). The CDR3 runs to 14 residues. Trimming pared 0 bases from V and 5 bases from J, leaving 11 bases between. The V gene's germline CDR1 is SGDLS and CDR2 YYNGEE. CDR3 protein: CASSVGGRETEAFF. CDR3 in DNA: TGTGCCAGCAGCGTAGGCGGCAGGGAAACTGAAGCTTTCTTT.

At least ten counts were recorded for this clone. The sample holds other DNA sequences that translate to the same CDR3. V is TRBV27 and J is TRBJ1-5; no firm D call. This CDR3 is 13 amino acids long. Trimming removed 0 bases from V and 7 bases from J, with 7 bases in between. CDR1 is MNHEY, CDR2 SMNVEV, per germline (reference sequence). The CDR3 reads CASSLSGGQPQHF. For the CDR3, the DNA is TGTGCCAGCAGTTTATCAGGAGGGCAGCCCCAGCATTTT.

The chain links TRBV11-2 to TRBJ2-7; 7 bases match TRBD1. Looked up from germline, CDR1 is SGHAT and CDR2 is FQNNGV. This CDR3 spans 17 amino acids. Trimming removed 4 bases from V and 4 bases from J; junction bases left unmatched: 16. The CDR3 protein is CASSYPPSGQMPYEQYF. CDR3 nucleotides: TGTGCCAGCAGCTACCCCCCGTCGGGACAGATGCCTTACGAGCAGTACTTC.

The chain joins TRBV2 to TRBJ2-7; 12 positions match TRBD2. Trimming cost V 2 bases and J 5 bases; bases outside gene matches: 10. CDR1 and CDR2 from the germline V gene are SNHLY and FYNNEI. The length of the CDR3 is 17 residues. CDR3 in amino acids: CASSEPRLAGDSNEQYF. CDR3 in DNA: TGTGCCAGCAGTGAACCCCGACTAGCGGGAGACTCAAACGAGCAGTACTTC.

The genes are TRBV2 and TRBJ2-7; perhaps TRBD1 as D (6 bases). The CDR3 is 12 amino acids. The V end was cut by 6 bases, the J end by 2 bases, with 8 bases between. Germline CDR1 SNHLY, CDR2 FYNNEI. The chain's CDR3 is CASRDRTYEQYF. Here the CDR3 DNA reads TGTGCCAGCAGGGACAGAACCTACGAGCAGTACTTC.